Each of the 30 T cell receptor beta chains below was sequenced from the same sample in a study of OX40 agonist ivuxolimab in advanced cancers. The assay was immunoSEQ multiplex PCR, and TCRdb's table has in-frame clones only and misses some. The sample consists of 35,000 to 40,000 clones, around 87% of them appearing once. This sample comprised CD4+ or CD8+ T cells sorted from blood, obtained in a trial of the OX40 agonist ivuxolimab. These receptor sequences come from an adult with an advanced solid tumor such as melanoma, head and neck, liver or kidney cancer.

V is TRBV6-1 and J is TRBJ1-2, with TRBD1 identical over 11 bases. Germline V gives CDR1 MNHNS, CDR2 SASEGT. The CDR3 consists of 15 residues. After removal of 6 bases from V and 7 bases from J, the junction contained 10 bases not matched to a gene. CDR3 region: CASRASGTGGGGYTF. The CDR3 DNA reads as TGTGCCAGCAGGGCATCCGGGACAGGGGGTGGTGGCTACACCTTC.

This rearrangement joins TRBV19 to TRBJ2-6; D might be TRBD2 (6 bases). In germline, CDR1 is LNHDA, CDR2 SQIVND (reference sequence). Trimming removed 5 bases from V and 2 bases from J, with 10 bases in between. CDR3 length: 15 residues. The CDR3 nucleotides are TGTGCCAGTAGTTACGGGGGTACTGGGGCCAACGTCCTGACTTTC. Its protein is CASSYGGTGANVLTF. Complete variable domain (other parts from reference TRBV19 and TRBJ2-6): DGGITQSPKYLFRKEGQNVTLSCEQNLNHDAMYWYRQDPGQGLRLIYYSQIVNDFQKGDIAEGYSVSREKKESFPLTVTSAQKNPTAFYLCASSYGGTGANVLTFGAGSRLTVL.

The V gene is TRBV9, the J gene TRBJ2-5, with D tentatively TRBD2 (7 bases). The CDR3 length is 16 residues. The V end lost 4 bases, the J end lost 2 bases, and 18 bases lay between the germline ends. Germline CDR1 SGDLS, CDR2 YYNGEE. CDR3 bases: TGTGCCAGCAGCTATACTAGCGCCCAGGGGCAAGAGACCCAGTACTTC. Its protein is CASSYTSAQGQETQYF.

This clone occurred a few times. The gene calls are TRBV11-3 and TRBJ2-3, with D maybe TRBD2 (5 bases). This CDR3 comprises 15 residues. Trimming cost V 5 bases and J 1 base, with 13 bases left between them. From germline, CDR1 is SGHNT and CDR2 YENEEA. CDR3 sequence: CASSLRGWGTDTQYF. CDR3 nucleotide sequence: TGTGCCAGCAGCCTACGGGGATGGGGCACAGATACGCAGTATTTT.

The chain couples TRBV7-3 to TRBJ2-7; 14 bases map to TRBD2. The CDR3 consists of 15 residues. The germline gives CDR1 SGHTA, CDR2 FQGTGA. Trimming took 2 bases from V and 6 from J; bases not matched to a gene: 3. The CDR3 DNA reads TGTGCCAGCAGCTTAGATGGGACTAGCGGGGGCGAGCAGTACTTC. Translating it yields CASSLDGTSGGEQYF. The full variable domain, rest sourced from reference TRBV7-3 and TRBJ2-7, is GAGVSQTPSNKVTEKGKYVELRCDPISGHTALYWYRQSLGQGPEFLIYFQGTGAADDSGLPNDRFFAVRPEGSVSTLKIQRTERGDSAVYLCASSLDGTSGGEQYFGPGTRLTVT.

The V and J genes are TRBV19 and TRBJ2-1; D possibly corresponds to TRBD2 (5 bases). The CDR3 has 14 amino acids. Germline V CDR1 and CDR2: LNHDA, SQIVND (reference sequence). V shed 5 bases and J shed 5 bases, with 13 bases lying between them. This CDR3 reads CASSVASSNNEQFF. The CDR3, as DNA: TGTGCCAGTAGTGTGGCTAGCTCTAACAATGAGCAGTTCTTC.

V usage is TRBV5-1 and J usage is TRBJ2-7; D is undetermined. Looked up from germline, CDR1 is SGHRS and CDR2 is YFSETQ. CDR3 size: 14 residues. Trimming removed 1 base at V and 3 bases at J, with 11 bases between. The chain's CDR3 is CASSLTAPYYEQYF. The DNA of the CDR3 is TGCGCCAGCAGCTTGACAGCTCCCTACTACGAGCAGTACTTC.

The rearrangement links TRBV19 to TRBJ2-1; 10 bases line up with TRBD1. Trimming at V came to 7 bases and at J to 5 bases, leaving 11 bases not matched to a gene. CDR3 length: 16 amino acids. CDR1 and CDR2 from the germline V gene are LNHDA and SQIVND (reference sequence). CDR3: CASTTAGTGANNEQFF. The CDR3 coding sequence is TGTGCCAGTACCACTGCCGGGACAGGGGCAAACAATGAGCAGTTCTTC.

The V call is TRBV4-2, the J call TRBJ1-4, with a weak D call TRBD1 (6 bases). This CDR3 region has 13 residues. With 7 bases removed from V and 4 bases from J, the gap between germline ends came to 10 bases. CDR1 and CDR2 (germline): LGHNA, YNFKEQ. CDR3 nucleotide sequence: TGTGCCAGCAATCGGGACATTAATGAAAAACTGTTTTTT. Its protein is CASNRDINEKLFF.

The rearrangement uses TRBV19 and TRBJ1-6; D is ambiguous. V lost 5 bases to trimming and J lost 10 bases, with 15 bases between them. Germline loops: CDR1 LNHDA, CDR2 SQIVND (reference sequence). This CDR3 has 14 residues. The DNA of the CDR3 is TGTGCCAGTAGTGCCCAAGGACTGGGCTCACCCCTCCACTTT. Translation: CASSAQGLGSPLHF.

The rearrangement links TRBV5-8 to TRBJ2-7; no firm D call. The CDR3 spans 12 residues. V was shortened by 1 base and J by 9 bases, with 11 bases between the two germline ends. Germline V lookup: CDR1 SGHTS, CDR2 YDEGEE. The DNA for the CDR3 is TGTGCCAGCAGCTTGTCCCGGGCCTCGCAGTACTTC. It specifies CASSLSRASQYF.

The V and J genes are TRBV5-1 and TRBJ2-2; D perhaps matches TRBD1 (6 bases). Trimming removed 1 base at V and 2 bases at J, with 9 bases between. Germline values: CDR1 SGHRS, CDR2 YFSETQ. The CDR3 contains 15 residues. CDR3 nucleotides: TGCGCCAGCAGCTTGTCTGGGGGCAACACCGGGGAGCTGTTTTTT. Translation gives CASSLSGGNTGELFF.

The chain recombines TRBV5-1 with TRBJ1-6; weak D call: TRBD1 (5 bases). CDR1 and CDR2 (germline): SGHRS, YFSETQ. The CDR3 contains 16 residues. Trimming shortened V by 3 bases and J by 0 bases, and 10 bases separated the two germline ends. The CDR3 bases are TGCGCCAGCAGCTCCCGACAGAGCTCCTATAATTCACCCCTCCACTTT. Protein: CASSSRQSSYNSPLHF. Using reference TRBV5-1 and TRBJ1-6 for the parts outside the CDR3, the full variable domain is KAGVTQTPRYLIKTRGQQVTLSCSPISGHRSVSWYQQTPGQGLQFLFEYFSETQRNKGNFPGRFSGRQFSNSRSEMNVSTLELGDSALYLCASSSRQSSYNSPLHFGNGTRLTVT.

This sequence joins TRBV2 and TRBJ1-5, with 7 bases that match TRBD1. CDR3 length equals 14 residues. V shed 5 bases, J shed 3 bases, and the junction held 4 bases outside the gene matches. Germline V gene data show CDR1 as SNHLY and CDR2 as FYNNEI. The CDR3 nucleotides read TGTGCCAGCAGTCCCGGGACAGTCAATCAGCCCCAGCATTTT. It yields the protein CASSPGTVNQPQHF.

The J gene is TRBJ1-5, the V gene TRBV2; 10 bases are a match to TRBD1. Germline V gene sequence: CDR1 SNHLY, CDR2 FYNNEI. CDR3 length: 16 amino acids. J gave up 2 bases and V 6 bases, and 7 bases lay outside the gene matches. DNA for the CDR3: TGTGCCAGCAGATTCCCCGGGACAGGGGGCAATCAGCCCCAGCATTTT. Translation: CASRFPGTGGNQPQHF.

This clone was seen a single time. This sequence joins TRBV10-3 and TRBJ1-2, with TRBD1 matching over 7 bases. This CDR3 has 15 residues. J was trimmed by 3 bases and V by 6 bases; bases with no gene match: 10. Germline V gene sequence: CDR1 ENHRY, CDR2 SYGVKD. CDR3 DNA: TGTGCCATCAGCAAAACAGGGGAGGATTACTATGGCTACACCTTC. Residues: CAISKTGEDYYGYTF.

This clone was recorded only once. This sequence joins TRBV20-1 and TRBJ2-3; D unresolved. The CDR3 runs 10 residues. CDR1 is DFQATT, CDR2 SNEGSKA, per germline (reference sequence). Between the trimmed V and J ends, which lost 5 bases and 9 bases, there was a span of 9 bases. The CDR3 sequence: CSASGETQYF. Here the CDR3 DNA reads TGCAGTGCTTCCGGCGAAACGCAGTATTTT.

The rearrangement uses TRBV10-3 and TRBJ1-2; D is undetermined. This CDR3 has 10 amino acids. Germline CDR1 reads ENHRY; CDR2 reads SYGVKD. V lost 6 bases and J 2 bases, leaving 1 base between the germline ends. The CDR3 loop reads CAIRNYGYTF. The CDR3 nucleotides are TGTGCCATCAGGAACTATGGCTACACCTTC.

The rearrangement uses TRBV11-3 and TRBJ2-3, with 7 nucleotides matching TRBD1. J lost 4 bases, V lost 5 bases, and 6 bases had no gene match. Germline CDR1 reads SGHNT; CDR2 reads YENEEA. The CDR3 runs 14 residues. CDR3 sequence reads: CASSKRGRPDTQYF. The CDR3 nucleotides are TGTGCCAGCAGCAAGAGGGGGCGCCCAGATACGCAGTATTTT.

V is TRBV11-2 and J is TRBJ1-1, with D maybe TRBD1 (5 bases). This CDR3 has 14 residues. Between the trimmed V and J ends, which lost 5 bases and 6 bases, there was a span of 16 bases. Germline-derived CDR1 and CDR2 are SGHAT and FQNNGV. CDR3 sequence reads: CASSELRGWAEAFF. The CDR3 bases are TGTGCCAGCAGCGAGCTACGGGGGTGGGCTGAAGCTTTCTTT.

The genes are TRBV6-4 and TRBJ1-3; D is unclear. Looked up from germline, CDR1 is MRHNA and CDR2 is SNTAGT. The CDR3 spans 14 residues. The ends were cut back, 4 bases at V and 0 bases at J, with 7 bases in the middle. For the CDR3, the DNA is TGTGCCAGCAGTGTAGGTGACTCTGGAAACACCATATATTTT. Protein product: CASSVGDSGNTIYF.

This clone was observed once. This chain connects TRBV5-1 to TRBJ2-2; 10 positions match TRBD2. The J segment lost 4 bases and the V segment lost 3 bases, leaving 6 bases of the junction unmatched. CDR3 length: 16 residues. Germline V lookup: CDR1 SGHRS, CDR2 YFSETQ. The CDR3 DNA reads TGCGCCAGCAGCTCCTTTAGCGGGGGGACCACCGGGGAGCTGTTTTTT. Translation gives CASSSFSGGTTGELFF.

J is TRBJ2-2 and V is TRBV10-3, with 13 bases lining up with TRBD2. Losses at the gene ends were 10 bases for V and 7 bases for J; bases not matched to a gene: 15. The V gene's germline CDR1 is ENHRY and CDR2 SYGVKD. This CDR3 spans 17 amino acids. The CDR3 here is CATSLAGTSGTGGELFF. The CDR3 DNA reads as TGTGCCACATCCCTAGCCGGGACTAGCGGGACTGGCGGGGAGCTGTTTTTT.

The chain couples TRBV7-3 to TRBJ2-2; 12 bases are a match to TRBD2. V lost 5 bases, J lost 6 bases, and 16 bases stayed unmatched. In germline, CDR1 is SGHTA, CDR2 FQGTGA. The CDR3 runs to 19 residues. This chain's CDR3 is CASSQPTSGRSKEAGELFF. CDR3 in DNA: TGTGCCAGCAGCCAACCGACTAGCGGGAGAAGTAAGGAAGCCGGGGAGCTGTTTTTT.

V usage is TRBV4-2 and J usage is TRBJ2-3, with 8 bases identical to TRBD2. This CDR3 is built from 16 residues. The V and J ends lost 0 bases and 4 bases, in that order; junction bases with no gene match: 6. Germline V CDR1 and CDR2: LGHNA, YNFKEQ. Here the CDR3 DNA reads TGTGCCAGCAGCCAAGATTCGGGGGGGATCGCAGATACGCAGTATTTT. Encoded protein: CASSQDSGGIADTQYF.

The CDR3 sequence: CASSVSDRGMNTEAFF. The CDR3 bases are TGTGCCAGCAGCGTTTCGGACAGGGGGATGAACACTGAAGCTTTCTTT. The V call is TRBV9, the J call TRBJ1-1; 10 nucleotides agree with TRBD1. Germline V gene sequence: CDR1 SGDLS, CDR2 YYNGEE. V trimming: 2 bases; J trimming: 0 bases; junction bases outside the gene matches: 4. The CDR3 totals 16 residues.

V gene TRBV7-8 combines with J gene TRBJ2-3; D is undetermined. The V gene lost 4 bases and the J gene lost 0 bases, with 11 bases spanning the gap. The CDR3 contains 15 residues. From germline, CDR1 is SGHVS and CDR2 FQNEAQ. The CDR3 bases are TGTGCCAGCAGCTCGACGGATTATAGCACAGATACGCAGTATTTT. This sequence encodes CASSSTDYSTDTQYF. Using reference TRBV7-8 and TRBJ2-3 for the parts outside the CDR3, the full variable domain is GAGVSQSPRYKVAKRGQDVALRCDPISGHVSLFWYQQALGQGPEFLTYFQNEAQLDKSGLPSDRFFAERPEGSVSTLKIQRTQQEDSAVYLCASSSTDYSTDTQYFGPGTRLTVL.

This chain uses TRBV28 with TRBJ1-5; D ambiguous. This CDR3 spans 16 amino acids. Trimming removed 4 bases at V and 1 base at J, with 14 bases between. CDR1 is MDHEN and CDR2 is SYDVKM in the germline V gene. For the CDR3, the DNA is TGTGCCAGCAGTTCCTCCACCCGAGGGAGCAATCAGCCCCAGCATTTT. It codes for CASSSSTRGSNQPQHF. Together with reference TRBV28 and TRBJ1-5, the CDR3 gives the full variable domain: DVKVTQSSRYLVKRTGEKVFLECVQDMDHENMFWYRQDPGLGLRLIYFSYDVKMKEKGDIPEGYSVSREKKERFSLILESASTNQTSMYLCASSSSTRGSNQPQHFGDGTRLSIL.

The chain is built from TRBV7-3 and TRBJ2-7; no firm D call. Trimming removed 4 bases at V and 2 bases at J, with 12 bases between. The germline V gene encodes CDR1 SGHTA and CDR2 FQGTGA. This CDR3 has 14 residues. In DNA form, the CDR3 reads TGTGCCAGCAGCTCAGCGTCTGGCCCCTACGAGCAGTACTTC. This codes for CASSSASGPYEQYF.

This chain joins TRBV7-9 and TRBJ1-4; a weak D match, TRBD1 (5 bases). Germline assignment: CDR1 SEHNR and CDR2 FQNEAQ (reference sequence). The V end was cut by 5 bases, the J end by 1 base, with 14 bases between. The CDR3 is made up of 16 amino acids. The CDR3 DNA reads TGTGCCAGCAGCGGTAGTGGAAGGGGAACTAATGAAAAACTGTTTTTT. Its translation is CASSGSGRGTNEKLFF.